This T cell receptor beta chain came from a study of blood T cell repertoires in COVID-19. Whole-study context: Collection of acute and convalescent COVID-19 samples took place in the United States, Italy and Spain.

In the authors' methods: Estimated nucleated cell counts came from reference gene primer amplification. Profiling relied on immunoSEQ multiplex PCR, and the TCRdb table lists in-frame clones only, not all of them. The V and J calls and clone size are taken from that table; D and trimming were inferred from the DNA. The sample lists about 88,000 clones, roughly 90% occurring once. Only a few counts were recorded for this clone. V was cut by 1 base and J by 6 bases, with 9 bases left in between. The CDR3 extends over 13 amino acids. CDR1 and CDR2 (germline): SEHNR, FQNEAQ (reference sequence). The chain couples TRBV7-9 to TRBJ1-2, with D maybe TRBD1 (5 bases). The clonotype was recovered from a male donor with acute or convalescent COVID-19. Sequenced sample: peripheral blood. The CDR3 sequence: CASSLVGLDGYTF. The CDR3 nucleotides read TGTGCCAGCAGCTTAGTGGGGCTGGATGGCTACACCTTC. Supplemented by reference TRBV7-9 and TRBJ1-2, the full variable domain reads DTGVSQNPRHKITKRGQNVTFRCDPISEHNRLYWYRQTLGQGPEFLTYFQNEAQLEKSRLLSDRFSAERPKGSFSTLEIQRTEQGDSAMYLCASSLVGLDGYTFGSGTRLTVV.